The source of this T cell receptor beta chain is a study of beta chain features in type 1 diabetes. Study-wide points: Patients with Type 1 diabetes showed moderately but significantly shorter TCRB CDR3s in all four CD4+ subsets.

Reverse transcribing all isolated RNA meant expressed TCRB transcripts were sequenced. This table comes from immunoSEQ multiplex PCR, and its TCRdb copy is limited to in-frame clones, with some not included. The table includes approximately 360,000 clones, 10% to 15% detected once. As for this clone: Its antigen remains unknown.

V shed 0 bases and J 1 base; nucleotides not matched to a gene: 6. The CDR3 is 19 amino acids. Germline assignment: CDR1 SGHRS and CDR2 YFSETQ. The chain is built from TRBV5-1 and TRBJ2-1; 14 bases are a match to TRBD2. The sequence came from a woman between 18 and 29 years old with type 1 diabetes. Sample: naive CD4+ T cells from blood. The CDR3 DNA reads as TGCGCCAGCAGCTTGGCCGAGACTAGCGGGGGGGGGTCCTACAATGAGCAGTTCTTC. It specifies CASSLAETSGGGSYNEQFF.